This TCR beta chain was obtained from a study of blood T cell repertoires in COVID-19. About the study: COVID-19 samples, acute and convalescent, were from the United States, Italy and Spain.

Germline V lookup: CDR1 WNHNN, CDR2 SYGVQD (reference sequence). V was shortened by 6 bases and J by 1 base, with 9 bases between the two germline ends. There are 13 residues in the CDR3. In assigning cohorts, the study relied on participant-reported clinical history. Original methodology: The authors estimated nucleated cell counts from reference gene primer amplification. Assay used: immunoSEQ multiplex PCR; TCRdb lists only in-frame clones, some missing. D and trimming were read from the DNA, whereas the V and J calls and clone size are those reported in that table. The sample includes about 240,000 clones, more than 75% seen only once; the top ten take 3.3%.

This sequence originates from a woman aged 40 to 55 with acute COVID-19. The V and J genes are TRBV10-1 and TRBJ1-1; the D is unclear. The sequencing input was PBMCs or T cells enriched from blood (not recorded which). The CDR3 DNA reads as TGCGCCAGCAGCCCCCAGGCGAACACTGAAGCTTTCTTT. Protein: CASSPQANTEAFF.